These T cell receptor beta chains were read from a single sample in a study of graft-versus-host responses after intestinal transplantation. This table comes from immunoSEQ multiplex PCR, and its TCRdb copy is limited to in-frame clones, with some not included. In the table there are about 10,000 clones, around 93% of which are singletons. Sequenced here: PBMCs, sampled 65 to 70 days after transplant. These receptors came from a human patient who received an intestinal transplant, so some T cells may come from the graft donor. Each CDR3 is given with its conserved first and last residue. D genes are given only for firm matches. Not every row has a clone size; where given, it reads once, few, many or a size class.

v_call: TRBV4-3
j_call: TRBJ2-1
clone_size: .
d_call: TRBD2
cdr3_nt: TGCGCCAGCAGCCAAGAGACTAGCGGGAGCTACAATGAGCAGTTCTTC
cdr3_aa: CASSQETSGSYNEQFF

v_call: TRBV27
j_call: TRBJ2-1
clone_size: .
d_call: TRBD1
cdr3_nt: TGTGCCAGCAGTATCCGACAGGGCACCTACAATGAGCAGTTCTTC
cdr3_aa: CASSIRQGTYNEQFF

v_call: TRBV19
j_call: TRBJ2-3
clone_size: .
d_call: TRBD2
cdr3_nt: TGTGCCAGTAGTATGGGACTAGCGGGGTCCACAGATACGCAGTATTTT
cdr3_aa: CASSMGLAGSTDTQYF

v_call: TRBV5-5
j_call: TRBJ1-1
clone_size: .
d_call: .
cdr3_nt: TGTGCCAGCAGCTTGAGGAAGGGGAACACTGAAGCTTTCTTT
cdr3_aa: CASSLRKGNTEAFF

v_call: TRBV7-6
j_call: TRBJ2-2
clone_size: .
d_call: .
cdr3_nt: TGTGCCAGCAGCTTAGCGGTGGGGGCTCCGAACACCGGGGAGCTGTTTTTT
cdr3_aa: CASSLAVGAPNTGELFF

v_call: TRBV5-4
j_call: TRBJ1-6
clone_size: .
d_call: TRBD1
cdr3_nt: TGTGCCAGCAGCCAGGAGGACAGGGACCATAATTCACCCCTCCACTTT
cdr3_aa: CASSQEDRDHNSPLHF

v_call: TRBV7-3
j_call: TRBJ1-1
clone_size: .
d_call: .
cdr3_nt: TGTGCCAGCAGCGAAGGACAGATCACTGAAGCTTTCTTT
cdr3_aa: CASSEGQITEAFF

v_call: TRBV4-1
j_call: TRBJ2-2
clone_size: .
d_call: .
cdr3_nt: TGCGCCAGCAGCCAAGAACCGTCAGGGCGATATTCGAACACCGGGGAGCTGTTTTTT
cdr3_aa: CASSQEPSGRYSNTGELFF

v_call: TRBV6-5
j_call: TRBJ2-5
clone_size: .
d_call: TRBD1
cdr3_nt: TGTGCCAGCAGTTCCCCCGGGACAGAACAAGAGACCCAGTACTTC
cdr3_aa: CASSSPGTEQETQYF

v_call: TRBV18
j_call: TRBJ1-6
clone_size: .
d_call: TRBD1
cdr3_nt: TGTGCCAGCTCACCATCGGGGGGGTGGGACAGCTCCTATAATTCACCCCTCCACTTT
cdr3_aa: CASSPSGGWDSSYNSPLHF

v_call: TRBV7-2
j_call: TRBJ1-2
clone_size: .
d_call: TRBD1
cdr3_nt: TGTGCCAGCAGCACGTCGAGAGGGGGCGCGTATGGCTACACCTTC
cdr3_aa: CASSTSRGGAYGYTF

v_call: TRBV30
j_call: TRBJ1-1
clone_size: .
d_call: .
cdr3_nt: TGTGCCTGGATCCCGATGCGAGGGACTGAAGCTTTCTTT
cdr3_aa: CAWIPMRGTEAFF

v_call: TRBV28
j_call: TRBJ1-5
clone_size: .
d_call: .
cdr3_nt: TGTGCCAGCAGTTTGGACCCGACGACGAGCAATCAGCCCCAGCATTTT
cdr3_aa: CASSLDPTTSNQPQHF

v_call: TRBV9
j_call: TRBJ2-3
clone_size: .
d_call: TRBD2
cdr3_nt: TGTGCCAGCAGCGTACAGCGGGGTACGCAGTATTTT
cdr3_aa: CASSVQRGTQYF

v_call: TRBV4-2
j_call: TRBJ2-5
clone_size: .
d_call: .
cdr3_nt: TGTGCCAGCAGCCAAGTTCTCGGTAGGTTGGAACAAGAGACCCAGTACTTC
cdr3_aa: CASSQVLGRLEQETQYF

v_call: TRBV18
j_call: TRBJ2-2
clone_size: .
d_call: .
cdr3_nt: TGTGCCAGCTCACCTTTCCAGAATGTGAACACCGGGGAGCTGTTTTTT
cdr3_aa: CASSPFQNVNTGELFF

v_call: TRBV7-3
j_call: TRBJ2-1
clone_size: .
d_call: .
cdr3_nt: TGTGCCAGCAGCTTATCCGGATACCAGGAGAGGTTCTTC
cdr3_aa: CASSLSGYQERFF

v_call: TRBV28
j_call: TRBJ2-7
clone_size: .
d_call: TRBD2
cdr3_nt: TGTGCCAGCAGTCGACTAGCGGGAGGGGGTTACGAGCAGTACTTC
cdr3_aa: CASSRLAGGGYEQYF

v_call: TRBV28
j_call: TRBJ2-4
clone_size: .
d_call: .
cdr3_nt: TGTGCCAGCAGTTTGGTTCAGGGTCTAGCCAAAAACATTCAGTACTTC
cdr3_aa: CASSLVQGLAKNIQYF

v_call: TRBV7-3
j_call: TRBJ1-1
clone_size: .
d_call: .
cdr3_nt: TGTGCCAGCAGCTTAACAGGGGACACTGAAGCTTTCTTT
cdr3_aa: CASSLTGDTEAFF

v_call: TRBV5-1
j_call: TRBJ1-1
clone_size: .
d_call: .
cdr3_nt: TGCGCCAGCTCCGGGGGGATGAACACTGAAGCTTTCTTT
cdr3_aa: CASSGGMNTEAFF

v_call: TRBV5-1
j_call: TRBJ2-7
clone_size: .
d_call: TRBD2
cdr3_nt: TGCGCCAGCAGCTCCCCCGGGACTAGCGGGAGGTATTACGAGCAGTACTTC
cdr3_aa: CASSSPGTSGRYYEQYF

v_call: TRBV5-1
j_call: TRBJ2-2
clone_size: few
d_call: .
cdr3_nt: TGCGCCAGCTGTCGTCGACCCCTGTGGGACACCGGGGAGCTGTTTTTT
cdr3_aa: CASCRRPLWDTGELFF

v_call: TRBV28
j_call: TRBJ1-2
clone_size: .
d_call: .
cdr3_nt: TGTGCCAGCAGTCTCGGACAATATGGCTACACCTTC
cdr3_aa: CASSLGQYGYTF

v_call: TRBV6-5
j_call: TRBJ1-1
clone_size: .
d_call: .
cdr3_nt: TGTGCCAGCAGTCAAGGACAGAACACTGAAGCTTTCTTT
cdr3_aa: CASSQGQNTEAFF

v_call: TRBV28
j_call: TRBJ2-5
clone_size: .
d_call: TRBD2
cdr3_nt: TGTGCCAGCAGTTTGGGAGGACTAGCGGCATCCTGGTACGAAGAGACCCAGTACTTC
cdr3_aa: CASSLGGLAASWYEETQYF

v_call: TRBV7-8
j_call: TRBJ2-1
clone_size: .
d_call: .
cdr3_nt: TGTGCCAGCAGCCCTGAAGTAGGGGCGGGCTACAATGAGCAGTTCTTC
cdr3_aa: CASSPEVGAGYNEQFF

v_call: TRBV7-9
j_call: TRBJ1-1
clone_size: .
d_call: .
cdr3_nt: TGTGCCAGCAGCTTCCCAGAGAACACTGAAGCTTTCTTT
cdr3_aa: CASSFPENTEAFF

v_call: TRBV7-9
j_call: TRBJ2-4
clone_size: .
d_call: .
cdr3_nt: TGTGCCAGCAGCTCCACAGAACTAGCCAAAAACATTCAGTACTTC
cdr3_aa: CASSSTELAKNIQYF

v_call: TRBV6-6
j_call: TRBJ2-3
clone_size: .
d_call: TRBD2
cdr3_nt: TGTGCCAGCAGTTACTCGACGTTGGGACTAGCATATACGCAGTATTTT
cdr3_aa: CASSYSTLGLAYTQYF

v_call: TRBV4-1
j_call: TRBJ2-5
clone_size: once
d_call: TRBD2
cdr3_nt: TGCGCCAGCAGGAAGGAGGGAGGGAGGGAGACCCAGTACTTC
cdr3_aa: CASRKEGGRETQYF

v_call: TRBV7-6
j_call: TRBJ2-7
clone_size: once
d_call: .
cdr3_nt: TGTGCCAGCAGCGCCGTCGGGAACTCGCCGAGCTACGAGCAGTACTTC
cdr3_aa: CASSAVGNSPSYEQYF

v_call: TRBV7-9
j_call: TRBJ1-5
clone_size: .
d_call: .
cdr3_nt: TGTGCCAGCAGCTTAGGAGATGGACCTAATCAGCCCCAGCATTTT
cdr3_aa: CASSLGDGPNQPQHF

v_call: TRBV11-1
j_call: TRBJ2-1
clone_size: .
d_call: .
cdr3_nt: TGTGCCAGCAGCTTCGGACAACGACCACGTGAGCAGTTCTTC
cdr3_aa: CASSFGQRPREQFF

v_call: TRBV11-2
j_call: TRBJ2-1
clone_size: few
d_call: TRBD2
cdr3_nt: TGTGCCAGCAGCTTAGGTTGGGGGACTACCCTATATGGTGAGCAGTTCTTC
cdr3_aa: CASSLGWGTTLYGEQFF

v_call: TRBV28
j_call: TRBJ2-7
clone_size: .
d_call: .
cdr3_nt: TGTGCCAGCAGTTTCGCTGGCTTCTTCTACGAGCAGTACTTC
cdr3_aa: CASSFAGFFYEQYF

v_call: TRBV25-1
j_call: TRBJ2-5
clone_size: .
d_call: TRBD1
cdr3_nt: TGTGCCAGCAGTCCCGGGACAGGGATTGACGAGACCCAGTACTTC
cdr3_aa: CASSPGTGIDETQYF

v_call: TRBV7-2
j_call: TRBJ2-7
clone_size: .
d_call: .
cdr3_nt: TGTGCCAGCAGCGTAGTAGCGGAGACTACCGAGCAGTACTTC
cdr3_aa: CASSVVAETTEQYF